What follows describes a single T cell receptor (beta chain). Its target is unknown. The data were taken from a study of T cell repertoires in cytomegalovirus infection. Overall study context: CMV epitopes used comprised recently identified HLA-C-restricted ones and well-studied HLA-B-restricted ones. Matching HLA type and CMV infection were both indicated by public TCR beta signatures. Study conclusions and caveats: Clonotype analysis showed dominance of the ex vivo response by HLA-C-restricted CMV-specific TCR beta clonotypes.

Via MiXCR, TCRdb re-called the reads, giving one row per CDR3 protein. Of approximately 590,000 distinct CDR3 sequences listed, about 40% are singletons. The germline V and J ends were trimmed by 2 bases and 6 bases, with 13 bases remaining between them. CDR1 and CDR2 (germline): KGHSH, LQKENI. The CDR3 spans 14 residues. The chain combines TRBV18 with TRBJ1-1; D not certain. This sequence was found in a human donor in good health (CMV status not recorded). Some clones in this sample may be carry-over from other donors' samples. Sample: cultured PBMCs, taken from culture after CMV antigen stimulation. In DNA, the CDR3 is TGTGCCAGCTCACCAATTTATTTGGGCGCTGAAGCTTTCTTT. Amino acids: CASSPIYLGAEAFF.